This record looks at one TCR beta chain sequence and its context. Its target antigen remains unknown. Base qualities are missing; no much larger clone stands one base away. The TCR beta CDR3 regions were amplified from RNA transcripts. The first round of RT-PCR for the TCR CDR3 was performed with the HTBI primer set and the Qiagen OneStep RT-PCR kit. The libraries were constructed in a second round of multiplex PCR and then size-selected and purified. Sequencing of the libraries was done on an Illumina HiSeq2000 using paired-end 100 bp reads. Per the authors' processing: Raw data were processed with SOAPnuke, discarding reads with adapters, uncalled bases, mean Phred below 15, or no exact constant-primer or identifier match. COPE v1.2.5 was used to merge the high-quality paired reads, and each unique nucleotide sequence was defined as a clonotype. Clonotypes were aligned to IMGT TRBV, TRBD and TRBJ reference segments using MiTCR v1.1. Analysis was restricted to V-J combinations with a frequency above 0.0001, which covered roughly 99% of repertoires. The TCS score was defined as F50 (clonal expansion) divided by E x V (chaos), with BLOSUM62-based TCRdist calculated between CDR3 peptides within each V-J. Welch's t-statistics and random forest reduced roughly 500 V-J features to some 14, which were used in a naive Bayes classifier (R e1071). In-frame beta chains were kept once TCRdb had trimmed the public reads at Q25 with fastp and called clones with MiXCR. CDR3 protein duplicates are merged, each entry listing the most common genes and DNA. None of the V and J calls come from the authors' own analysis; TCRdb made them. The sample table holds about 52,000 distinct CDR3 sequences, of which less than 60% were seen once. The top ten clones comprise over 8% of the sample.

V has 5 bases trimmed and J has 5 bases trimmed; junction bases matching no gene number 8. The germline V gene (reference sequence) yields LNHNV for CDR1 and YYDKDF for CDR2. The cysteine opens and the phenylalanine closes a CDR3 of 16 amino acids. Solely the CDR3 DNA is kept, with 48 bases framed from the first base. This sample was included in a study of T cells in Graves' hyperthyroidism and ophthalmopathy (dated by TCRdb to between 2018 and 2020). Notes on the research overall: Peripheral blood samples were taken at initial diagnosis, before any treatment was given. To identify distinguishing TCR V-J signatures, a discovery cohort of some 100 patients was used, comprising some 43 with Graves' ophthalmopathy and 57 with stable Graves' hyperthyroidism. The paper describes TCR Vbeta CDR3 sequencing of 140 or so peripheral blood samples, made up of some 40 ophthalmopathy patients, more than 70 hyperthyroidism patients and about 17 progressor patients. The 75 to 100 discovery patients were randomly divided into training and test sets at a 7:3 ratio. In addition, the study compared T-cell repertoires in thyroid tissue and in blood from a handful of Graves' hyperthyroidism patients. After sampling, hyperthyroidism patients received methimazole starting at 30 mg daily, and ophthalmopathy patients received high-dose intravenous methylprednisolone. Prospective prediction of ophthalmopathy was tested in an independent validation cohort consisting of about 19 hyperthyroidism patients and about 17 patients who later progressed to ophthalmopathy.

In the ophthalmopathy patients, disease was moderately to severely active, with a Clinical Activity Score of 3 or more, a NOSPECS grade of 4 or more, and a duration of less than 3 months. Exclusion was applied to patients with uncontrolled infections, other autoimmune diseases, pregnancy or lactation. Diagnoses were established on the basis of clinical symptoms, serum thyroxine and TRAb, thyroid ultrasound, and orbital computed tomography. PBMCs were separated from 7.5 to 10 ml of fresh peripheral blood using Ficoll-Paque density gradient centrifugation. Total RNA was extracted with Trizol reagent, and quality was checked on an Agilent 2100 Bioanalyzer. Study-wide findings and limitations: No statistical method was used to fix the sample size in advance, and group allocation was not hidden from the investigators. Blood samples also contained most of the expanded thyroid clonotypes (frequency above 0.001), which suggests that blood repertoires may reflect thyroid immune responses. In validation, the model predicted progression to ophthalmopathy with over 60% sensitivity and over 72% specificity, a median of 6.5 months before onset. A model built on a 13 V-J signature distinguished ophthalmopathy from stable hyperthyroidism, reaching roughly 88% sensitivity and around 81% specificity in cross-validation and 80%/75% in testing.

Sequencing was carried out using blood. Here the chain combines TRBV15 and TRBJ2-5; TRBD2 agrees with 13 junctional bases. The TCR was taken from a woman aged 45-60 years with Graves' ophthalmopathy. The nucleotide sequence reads TGTGCCACCAGCGTCGGACTAGCGGGAGTGAGGGAGACCCAGTACTTC. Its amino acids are CATSVGLAGVRETQYF.